The 8 T cell receptor beta chains presented below share a single source sample, sequenced in a study of cytomegalovirus exposure and HLA in healthy donors. 60 Vbeta and 13 Jbeta primers were used in PCR. Produced via immunoSEQ multiplex PCR; TCRdb's table is partial and in-frame only. The profile shows under 200,000 clones, about 70% of them singletons. Sequences were obtained from PBMCs. These receptors originate from a woman under 40 in good health and CMV-seronegative.

This clone was seen a single time. The chain has TRBV29-1 and TRBJ2-5, with a weak D call TRBD2 (6 bases). V lost 3 bases, J lost 7 bases, and 18 bases lay in between. The CDR3 is 14 residues long. CDR1 and CDR2 from the germline V gene are SQVTM and ANQGSEA. In DNA, the CDR3 is TGCAGCGTTGATCGAATTAGCGGCCGGGGGACCCAGTACTTC. Its translation: CSVDRISGRGTQYF.

The genes are TRBV18 and TRBJ2-5, with D possibly matching TRBD1 (6 bases). The V end lost 4 bases, the J end lost 2 bases, and 11 bases lay between the germline ends. CDR3 length: 14 amino acids. Germline V gene data show CDR1 as KGHSH and CDR2 as LQKENI. In DNA, the CDR3 is TGTGCCAGCTCACTGGGACACGGGCAAGAGACCCAGTACTTC. Encoded protein: CASSLGHGQETQYF.

This rearrangement joins TRBV7-2 to TRBJ1-2, with D tentatively TRBD1 (5 bases). The length of the CDR3 is 15 residues. V dropped 2 bases and J dropped 2 bases, with 12 bases sitting between them. Germline CDR1 SGHTA, CDR2 FQGNSA. The CDR3 coding sequence is TGTGCCAGCAGCTTATCCCAGGGCGCAAACTATGGCTACACCTTC. Translating it yields CASSLSQGANYGYTF. Using reference TRBV7-2 and TRBJ1-2 for the parts outside the CDR3, the full variable domain is GAGVSQSPSNKVTEKGKDVELRCDPISGHTALYWYRQSLGQGLEFLIYFQGNSAPDKSGLPSDRFSAERTGGSVSTLTIQRTQQEDSAVYLCASSLSQGANYGYTFGSGTRLTVV.

The chain couples TRBV9 to TRBJ2-3; possibly TRBD2 for D (6 bases). CDR3 length: 15 amino acids. From germline, CDR1 is SGDLS and CDR2 YYNGEE. Deletions cut 0 bases from V and 1 base from J, with 9 bases between. CDR3 bases: TGTGCCAGCAGCGTAGGATCTAGCGGCACAGATACGCAGTATTTT. Amino acids: CASSVGSSGTDTQYF.

This clone has just one count. V and J are TRBV16 and TRBJ2-1; 12 bases align to TRBD2. The germline CDR1 and CDR2 sequences are KGHSY and FQNENV. The CDR3 loop spans 14 amino acids. V lost 4 bases to trimming and J lost 10 bases; unmatched junction nucleotides: 5. In nucleotides, the CDR3 is TGTGCCAGCAGCCCATCGACTAGCGGGGGAGAGCAGTTCTTC. Its translation is CASSPSTSGGEQFF.

The J gene is TRBJ1-5, the V gene TRBV19, with 7 bases that match TRBD1. The ends lost 4 bases at V and 6 bases at J; junction bases unmatched: 0. CDR3 size: 12 residues. Per germline, CDR1 LNHDA and CDR2 SQIVND (reference sequence). The chain's CDR3 is CASSNRGQPQHF. In DNA form, the CDR3 reads TGTGCCAGTAGTAACAGGGGTCAGCCCCAGCATTTT.

The chain recombines TRBV7-2 with TRBJ1-1, with a tentative D call TRBD1 (6 bases). Germline values: CDR1 SGHTA, CDR2 FQGNSA. The CDR3 has 14 amino acids. Trimming cost V 2 bases and J 11 bases, with 18 bases left between them. CDR3 in DNA: TGTGCCAGCAGCTTAAGCGGGGACATTTCGGCCGCTTTCTTT. Its protein product is CASSLSGDISAAFF. Complete variable domain (other parts from reference TRBV7-2 and TRBJ1-1): GAGVSQSPSNKVTEKGKDVELRCDPISGHTALYWYRQSLGQGLEFLIYFQGNSAPDKSGLPSDRFSAERTGGSVSTLTIQRTQQEDSAVYLCASSLSGDISAAFFGQGTRLTVV.

V gene TRBV7-2 combines with J gene TRBJ2-3; tentative D call: TRBD2 (6 bases). CDR1 and CDR2 (germline): SGHTA, FQGNSA. The germline V and J ends were trimmed by 1 base and 4 bases, with 12 bases remaining between them. The CDR3 runs to 15 residues. The CDR3 DNA reads as TGTGCCAGCAGCTTAGACGGGAGAACGGCAGATACGCAGTATTTT. It is translated as CASSLDGRTADTQYF.